This entry concerns a single TCR beta chain. The antigen is not known. This sample stems from a study of T cells in Graves' hyperthyroidism and ophthalmopathy. The blood specimen was taken at initial hyperthyroidism diagnosis, before any ophthalmopathy symptoms. The source of the PBMCs was 10 ml of fresh peripheral blood. Trimming left V 1 base short and J 2 bases short, with 9 bases between. The CDR3 is 14 amino acids. CDR1 is SEHNR, CDR2 FQNEAQ, per germline (reference sequence). General study findings and limits: Separation of ophthalmopathy from stable hyperthyroidism was achieved by a 13 V-J model.

Regions amplified from RNA transcripts were the TCR beta CDR3 regions. The TCR CDR3 was amplified in a first-round RT-PCR using the HTBI primer set. TCRdb independently ran MiXCR on the multiplex PCR reads; one entry per CDR3 protein. This table holds about 350,000 distinct CDR3 sequences, about 15% found once. The chain carries TRBV7-9 and TRBJ2-7; the D gene could be TRBD1 or TRBD2 (6 bases each). The receptor was isolated from a woman aged 25-40 years with Graves' hyperthyroidism that later progressed to Graves' ophthalmopathy. The material sequenced was blood. CDR3 nucleotides: TGTGCCAGCAGCTTAGTGGAGGGGGCCTACGAGCAGTACTTC. This sequence encodes CASSLVEGAYEQYF.